These T cell receptor beta chains were read from a single sample in a study of T cells in Graves' hyperthyroidism and ophthalmopathy. TCRdb re-analysed the multiplex PCR reads in MiXCR, keeping a single row per CDR3 protein. The repertoire holds 490,000 or so distinct CDR3 sequences, approximately 22% seen once, with around 50% in the top ten. Sequences were obtained from blood. The receptors originated from a woman in her seventies with Graves' ophthalmopathy. CDR3s include the opening cysteine and the closing phenylalanine or tryptophan. A D gene is named only where the DNA matches it firmly. Expanded clones are given a class, and other clones once, few, many or no size at all.

abundance	d_gene	v_gene	j_gene	CDR3nt	CDR3aa
NA	NA	TRBV5-1	TRBJ2-6	TGCGCCAGCAGCTCGGACATCTCTGGGGCCAACGTCCTGACTTTC	CASSSDISGANVLTF
NA	TRBD2	TRBV4-1	TRBJ2-1	TGCGCCAGCAGCCGGGAGGGCCTGACCTACAATGAGCAGTTCTTC	CASSREGLTYNEQFF
NA	TRBD1	TRBV12-3/TRBV12-4	TRBJ2-2	TGTGCCAGCAGGCCCCAGGGACAGGGGGACACCGGGGAGCTGTTTTTT	CASRPQGQGDTGELFF
NA	NA	TRBV10-3	TRBJ1-2	TGTGCCATCAGTGACCACGAGGGGGTCTATGGCTACACCTTC	CAISDHEGVYGYTF
NA	TRBD1	TRBV6-1	TRBJ1-2	TGTGCCAGCAGTGAAACCGGGACAGTATTCAACTATGGCTACACCTTC	CASSETGTVFNYGYTF
NA	NA	TRBV5-1	TRBJ2-5	TGCGCCAGCAGCATCGCTCCGGGGGGCGCGGGCGAGACCCAGTACTTC	CASSIAPGGAGETQYF
many	NA	TRBV18	TRBJ2-5	TGTGCCAGCTCACCACCGGCAGAGACCCAGTACTTC	CASSPPAETQYF
many	NA	TRBV30	TRBJ1-1	TGTGCCTGGAGCTCTCCATCTGAAGCTTTCTTT	CAWSSPSEAFF
NA	TRBD1	TRBV10-3	TRBJ1-2	TGTGCCACGGGGACAGGGGGGATTAACTATGGCTACACCTTC	CATGTGGINYGYTF
many	NA	TRBV6-1	TRBJ1-1	TGTGCCAGCACAAGGGACACGAACACTGAAGCTTTCTTT	CASTRDTNTEAFF